This record looks at one T cell receptor (beta chain) sequence and its context. This clonotype was detected only a few times. Its antigen is not yet known. Within one base of it there is no much larger clone, and no base qualities were kept. This entry comes from a study of response to subunit inactivated influenza vaccine (dated by TCRdb to between 2018 and 2020). Context from the whole study: Deep quantitative profiling of the T cell receptor repertoire was used in the study to follow responses to a trivalent subunit inactivated influenza vaccine.

Library construction relied on RT-PCR. Sequencing used an Illumina HiSeq 2500. TCRdb redid the processing of the public reads, applying fastp at Q25 and MiXCR, and retained in-frame beta chains. Rows with one shared CDR3 protein collapse into an entry with the most common genes and DNA. The sample records 600,000 to 850,000 distinct CDR3 sequences, 12% to 15% of which are singletons. The top ten clones comprise roughly 7.2% of the sample. Its CDR3 holds 14 amino acids, cysteine through phenylalanine. The entry retains the CDR3 DNA only, 42 bases that are in frame from base 1. At the junction V is shortened by 3 bases and J by 2 bases; bases outside the gene matches: 4. Sequences MDHEN (CDR1) and SYDVKM (CDR2) are obtained from the germline V gene. The investigation overall reported the following: The authors proposed that each seasonal influenza vaccination may bring in only a limited number of new T cells.

Sequencing was performed on PBMCs from blood, taken roughly 2 weeks before vaccination. The chain is made from TRBV28 and TRBJ2-7; TRBD2 fits 7 bases in the junction. This clonotype originated in a man aged 50 or older who received an inactivated influenza vaccine. Donor details come from another sample of the same person, matched by shared clones. CDR3 sequence: CASSLGGATYEQYF. The DNA sequence is TGTGCCAGCAGTTTGGGAGGGGCCACCTACGAGCAGTACTTC.